Listed here are 32 T cell receptor beta chains from one sample, sequenced in a study of cytomegalovirus exposure and HLA in healthy donors. The primer mix had 60 Vbeta and 13 Jbeta primers. TCRdb's copy holds only in-frame clones and misses some; the assay was immunoSEQ multiplex PCR. The repertoire includes some 130,000 clones, 75% to 85% of them detected once, and roughly 1.3% sits in the top ten. Source material: PBMCs. The receptors originated from a woman aged 40 to 50 in good health and CMV-seronegative.

The chain links TRBV29-1 to TRBJ1-2; D gene ambiguous. The germline CDR1 and CDR2 sequences are SQVTM and ANQGSEA. This CDR3 contains 12 residues. V lost 8 bases to trimming and J lost 4 bases, with 14 bases between them. In DNA form, the CDR3 reads TGCAGCTTTTCAGACACGAGCTATGGCTACACCTTC. Protein: CSFSDTSYGYTF.

The gene calls are TRBV27 and TRBJ2-1; 7 nucleotides align to TRBD2. Trimming took 10 bases from V and 10 from J; bases not matched to a gene: 16. This CDR3 comprises 14 residues. Germline CDR1 and CDR2: MNHEY and SMNVEV (reference sequence). CDR3 nucleotide sequence: TGTGCCACCGCGGGTAGCGGGCCGGCGGGAGAGCAGTTCTTC. Encoded protein: CATAGSGPAGEQFF.

With regard to this clone: Relative to the germline gene, one junction end is altered; a read error may explain this. The CDR3, as DNA: TGTTCCAGCAGCTTAGCGCTGGGGACAGTGGCAAAAAACATTCAGTACTTC. Protein: CSSSLALGTVAKNIQYF. The chain has TRBV7-9 and TRBJ2-4; 7 bases agree with TRBD1. This CDR3 has 17 amino acids. Germline CDR1 reads SEHNR; CDR2 reads FQNEAQ (reference sequence).

The chain carries TRBV27 and TRBJ1-1, with D possibly TRBD1 on 6 matching bases. The CDR3 loop spans 14 amino acids. Germline V CDR1 and CDR2: MNHEY, SMNVEV (reference sequence). V gave up 4 bases and J gave up 1 base, with 10 bases separating them. The CDR3, as DNA: TGTGCCAGCAGTTCACAGGGCTCGAACACTGAAGCTTTCTTT. This translates into CASSSQGSNTEAFF.

The V and J genes are TRBV5-6 and TRBJ2-7, with 9 bases aligning to TRBD2. The V segment lost 7 bases and the J segment 7 bases; nucleotides outside the gene matches: 9. This CDR3 is built from 13 residues. Per the germline V gene, CDR1 is SGHDT and CDR2 is YYEEEE. CDR3 DNA: TGTGCCAGCGGAGTAGCGGGGGATCGGGAGCAGTACTTC. Encoded protein: CASGVAGDREQYF.

Notes on this clone: Mismatch with germline at one junction end may stem from a read error. The genes are TRBV7-9 and TRBJ2-2; D possibly corresponds to TRBD2 (6 bases). This CDR3 has 16 amino acids. Germline V CDR1 and CDR2: SEHNR, FQNEAQ (reference sequence). The CDR3 here is CSSSPPGVGDTGELFF. CDR3 nucleotides: TGTTCCAGCAGCCCACCGGGGGTTGGTGACACCGGGGAGCTGTTTTTT. Together with reference TRBV7-9 and TRBJ2-2, the CDR3 gives the full variable domain: DTGVSQNPRHKITKRGQNVTFRCDPISEHNRLYWYRQTLGQGPEFLTYFQNEAQLEKSRLLSDRFSAERPKGSFSTLEIQRTEQGDSAMYLCSSSPPGVGDTGELFFGEGSRLTVL.

The chain carries TRBV6-5 and TRBJ2-7; 8 bases align to TRBD1. V was clipped by 4 bases and J by 5 bases; unmatched bases: 10. Germline CDR1 reads MNHEY; CDR2 reads SVGAGI. The CDR3 has 15 amino acids. The CDR3 nucleotides are TGTGCCAGCAGTTCTTCAGACAGGGGAGTCAACGAGCAGTACTTC. It translates to CASSSSDRGVNEQYF.

The V and J genes are TRBV5-4 and TRBJ1-2; 7 bases agree with TRBD1. Trimming cost V 4 bases and J 7 bases; bases outside gene matches: 7. CDR1 and CDR2 from the germline V gene are SGHNT and YYREEE (reference sequence). The CDR3 consists of 13 residues. CDR3 in DNA: TGTGCCAGCAGCGTGGACAGGATTCCTGGCTACACCTTC. Translated: CASSVDRIPGYTF.

V is TRBV27 and J is TRBJ2-4; TRBD2 matches at 7 bases. V was pared by 2 bases and J by 2 bases, with 3 bases of the junction left unmatched. Looked up from germline, CDR1 is MNHEY and CDR2 is SMNVEV (reference sequence). The length of the CDR3 is 15 residues. Here the CDR3 DNA reads TGTGCCAGCAGTTTAGGGCGGGGGTCCAAAAACATTCAGTACTTC. Translating gives CASSLGRGSKNIQYF.

The gene calls are TRBV4-2 and TRBJ1-6; 7 bases align to TRBD1. The CDR3 runs 16 residues. Unmatched junction bases numbered 4, after V lost 0 bases and J lost 5 bases. The V gene's germline CDR1 is LGHNA and CDR2 YNFKEQ. The CDR3 protein is CASSQESTGHNSPLHF. CDR3 nucleotide sequence: TGTGCCAGCAGCCAAGAGTCGACAGGGCATAATTCACCCCTCCACTTT.

This CDR3 is CASSPDASAYEQYF. Here the CDR3 DNA reads TGCGCCAGCAGCCCGGACGCTAGCGCCTACGAGCAGTACTTC. The chain joins TRBV5-1 to TRBJ2-7; TRBD2 is a possible D gene (6 bases). V lost 4 bases and J lost 2, with 13 bases in between. Germline V gene sequence: CDR1 SGHRS, CDR2 YFSETQ. CDR3 length: 14 amino acids.

This chain joins TRBV28 and TRBJ2-1; TRBD2 matches at 15 bases. CDR1 and CDR2 (germline): MDHEN, SYDVKM. The CDR3 runs to 14 residues. V trimming: 6 bases; J trimming: 9 bases; junction bases outside the gene matches: 3. The CDR3 loop is CASRGTSGGSEQFF. The CDR3 DNA follows: TGTGCCAGCAGGGGGACTAGCGGGGGGTCTGAGCAGTTCTTC.

This sequence joins TRBV9 and TRBJ2-5, with a tentative D call TRBD2 (6 bases). Per germline, CDR1 SGDLS and CDR2 YYNGEE. V gave up 0 bases and J gave up 5 bases, with 17 bases separating them. This CDR3 is 16 amino acids long. The CDR3 is CASSVAGGRTGETQYF. Here the CDR3 DNA reads TGTGCCAGCAGCGTAGCTGGTGGGAGGACGGGGGAGACCCAGTACTTC.

The chain combines TRBV6-1 with TRBJ1-2; D is ambiguous. V lost 2 bases to trimming and J lost 3 bases, with 7 bases between them. The length of the CDR3 is 13 residues. Looked up from germline, CDR1 is MNHNS and CDR2 is SASEGT. The CDR3 region is CASSENGDYGYTF. CDR3 DNA: TGTGCCAGCAGTGAAAACGGAGACTATGGCTACACCTTC.

The chain carries TRBV2 and TRBJ1-2; D is unclear. V lost 4 bases and J 5 bases, leaving 14 bases between the germline ends. The CDR3 is 14 residues long. The germline V gene has CDR1 SNHLY and CDR2 FYNNEI. The CDR3 reads CASSAPSRPYGYTF. CDR3 DNA: TGTGCCAGCAGTGCGCCCTCGAGGCCGTATGGCTACACCTTC.

The chain joins TRBV19 to TRBJ1-1; TRBD1 matches 8 bases. In germline, CDR1 is LNHDA, CDR2 SQIVND (reference sequence). The CDR3 extends over 16 amino acids. Trimming removed 10 bases from V and 4 bases from J; junction bases left unmatched: 17. Here the CDR3 reads CATLPDRAGGGTEAFF. As DNA, the CDR3 is TGTGCCACCCTCCCGGACAGGGCGGGCGGGGGCACTGAAGCTTTCTTT.

The gene calls are TRBV15 and TRBJ1-6; D is ambiguous. The CDR3 has 12 amino acids. CDR1 and CDR2 from the germline V gene are LNHNV and YYDKDF (reference sequence). V lost 0 bases and J lost 17, with 11 bases in between. The CDR3 nucleotides are TGTGCCACCAGCAGAGATGGGCTCTTCTTCCACTTT. The encoded protein is CATSRDGLFFHF.

The rearrangement links TRBV7-9 to TRBJ1-1; TRBD1 aligns across 7 bases. Germline V lookup: CDR1 SEHNR, CDR2 FQNEAQ (reference sequence). The trim removed 3 bases at V and 0 bases at J, leaving 7 bases unmatched. The length of the CDR3 is 16 residues. The CDR3 protein is CASSFDRADMNTEAFF. The CDR3 nucleotides are TGTGCCAGCAGCTTCGACAGGGCGGACATGAACACTGAAGCTTTCTTT.

This clone was seen just once. J is TRBJ2-2 and V is TRBV5-1; TRBD2 matches 11 bases. The V segment lost 0 bases and the J segment 2 bases; nucleotides outside the gene matches: 3. The CDR3 is 17 amino acids. Germline assignment: CDR1 SGHRS and CDR2 YFSETQ. The CDR3, as DNA: TGCGCCAGCAGCTTGGCAGGACTAGCGGGTAACACCGGGGAGCTGTTTTTT. Its protein product is CASSLAGLAGNTGELFF.

J is TRBJ2-7 and V is TRBV28; a weak D match, TRBD2 (6 bases). CDR1 and CDR2 (germline): MDHEN, SYDVKM. This CDR3 is 12 amino acids long. The V gene lost 6 bases and the J gene lost 7 bases, with 13 bases spanning the gap. The CDR3 spells CASRRARGEQYF. As DNA, the CDR3 is TGTGCCAGCAGACGAGCGCGGGGTGAGCAGTACTTC. Supplemented by reference TRBV28 and TRBJ2-7, the full variable domain reads DVKVTQSSRYLVKRTGEKVFLECVQDMDHENMFWYRQDPGLGLRLIYFSYDVKMKEKGDIPEGYSVSREKKERFSLILESASTNQTSMYLCASRRARGEQYFGPGTRLTVT.

This chain connects TRBV4-1 to TRBJ2-7; no reliable D call. Germline CDR1 is MGHRA and CDR2 is YSYEKL. The CDR3 is 13 amino acids. Trimming pared 0 bases from V and 4 bases from J, leaving 7 bases between. Here the CDR3 reads CASSQDGPYEQYF. The CDR3 DNA reads TGCGCCAGCAGCCAAGATGGGCCATACGAGCAGTACTTC.

J is TRBJ2-5 and V is TRBV7-2; 11 bases agree with TRBD2. The junction had 2 bases not matched to a gene; V was cut back by 8 bases and J by 0 bases. Germline lookup yields CDR1 SGHTA and CDR2 FQGNSA. The length of the CDR3 is 14 residues. The CDR3 nucleotides are TGTGCCAGCCAGACTAGCGGGGACCAAGAGACCCAGTACTTC. This sequence encodes CASQTSGDQETQYF.

This clone has a handful of counts. The rearrangement joins TRBV5-1 to TRBJ2-3; D gene uncertain. The CDR3 is 15 amino acids. Germline V gene sequence: CDR1 SGHRS, CDR2 YFSETQ. The V end was cut by 4 bases, the J end by 0 bases, with 12 bases between. The CDR3 protein is CASSRGDHSTDTQYF. The CDR3 nucleotides read TGCGCCAGCAGCCGCGGAGACCATAGCACAGATACGCAGTATTTT.

This chain connects TRBV6-5 to TRBJ1-2, with 7 positions matching TRBD1. Germline V CDR1 and CDR2: MNHEY, SVGAGI. This CDR3 is 13 amino acids long. Germline trimming cut 5 bases from V and 6 bases from J; bases unmatched to any gene: 6. DNA for the CDR3: TGTGCCAGCAGTGAAGTGACAGGGAATGGCTACACCTTC. Amino acids: CASSEVTGNGYTF.

The V gene is TRBV6-4, the J gene TRBJ2-2, with 7 bases fitting TRBD1. V gave up 1 base and J gave up 2 bases; unmatched junction bases: 4. This CDR3 contains 16 residues. Per the germline V gene, CDR1 is MRHNA and CDR2 is SNTAGT. The CDR3 is CASSDLTGPNTGELFF. DNA for the CDR3: TGTGCCAGCAGTGACTTGACAGGGCCAAACACCGGGGAGCTGTTTTTT.

The chain employs TRBV29-1 and TRBJ1-2, with TRBD1 matching over 9 bases. V shed 5 bases and J 2 bases; nucleotides not matched to a gene: 9. The CDR3 contains 15 residues. Germline V gene data show CDR1 as SQVTM and CDR2 as ANQGSEA. CDR3 in amino acids: CSVRQGGSKNYGYTF. The DNA of the CDR3 is TGCAGCGTTAGACAGGGGGGTTCGAAGAACTATGGCTACACCTTC.

The chain links TRBV7-7 to TRBJ1-1; 9 bases fit TRBD1. Germline CDR1 SSHAT, CDR2 FNYEAQ (reference sequence). The CDR3 is 16 residues long. The trim removed 0 bases at V and 4 bases at J, leaving 6 bases unmatched. CDR3 DNA sequence: TGTGCCAGCAGCTTAGCCCCCGGGACAGGGCGCACTGAAGCTTTCTTT. This sequence encodes CASSLAPGTGRTEAFF.

This clone was seen only once. V and J are TRBV5-1 and TRBJ1-1; no firm D call. This CDR3 comprises 15 residues. Germline V CDR1 and CDR2: SGHRS, YFSETQ. Trimming pared 0 bases from V and 0 bases from J, leaving 9 bases between. Written as DNA, the CDR3 is TGCGCCAGCAGCTTGGAGAGAAGCCTGAACACTGAAGCTTTCTTT. Translation gives CASSLERSLNTEAFF.

The CDR3 nucleotides read TGTGCAAGTCGCTTAGTTTCTGCGGACAGCTATGGCTACACCTTC. Residues: CASRLVSADSYGYTF. The V and J genes are TRBV12-2 and TRBJ1-2; TRBD1, the table's D call, lacks a check against the DNA. TRBV12-2 is reported as a pseudogene. CDR3 size: 15 residues.

The rearrangement uses TRBV6-5 and TRBJ1-2; 8 bases are a match to TRBD1. The CDR3 runs 14 residues. Germline V gene lookup returns CDR1 MNHEY and CDR2 SVGAGI. Unmatched junction bases numbered 6, after V lost 5 bases and J lost 4 bases. This CDR3 is CASSLDRGGYGYTF. As DNA, the CDR3 is TGTGCCAGCAGTCTAGACAGGGGTGGCTATGGCTACACCTTC.

The chain employs TRBV5-4 and TRBJ2-7; D remains unclear. The CDR3 has 14 residues. Germline V gene data show CDR1 as SGHNT and CDR2 as YYREEE (reference sequence). V lost 4 bases, J lost 6 bases, and 17 bases lay in between. The CDR3, as DNA: TGTGCCAGCAGCCTACCGGGTGGCCTCTCCGAGCAGTACTTC. Protein: CASSLPGGLSEQYF. Filled out from reference TRBV5-4 and TRBJ2-7, the complete variable domain reads ETGVTQSPTHLIKTRGQQVTLRCSSQSGHNTVSWYQQALGQGPQFIFQYYREEENGRGNFPPRFSGLQFPNYSSELNVNALELDDSALYLCASSLPGGLSEQYFGPGTRLTVT.

The chain carries TRBV2 and TRBJ2-7; possibly TRBD2 for D (7 bases). This CDR3 is built from 15 residues. The V end was cut by 2 bases, the J end by 6 bases, with 17 bases between. Per the germline V gene, CDR1 is SNHLY and CDR2 is FYNNEI. The CDR3 bases are TGTGCCAGCAGTGAAAACGGGGGGCGAGGGAGCGAGCAGTACTTC. Translated, it gives CASSENGGRGSEQYF.